These T cell receptor beta chains were read from a single sample in a study of PD-1 blockade in classical Hodgkin lymphoma. Profiled with immunoSEQ multiplex PCR; TCRdb holds only in-frame clones, not every one. Of some 10,000 clones listed, 84% are singletons. The sequenced sample was CD8+ T cells from blood, obtained at baseline. The receptors were sampled from a human donor with classical Hodgkin lymphoma. The conserved cysteine and the conserved F or W are not part of the CDR3 here.

TRBV25-1	TRBJ1-3	ASSEGSSGNTIY
TRBV19	TRBJ2-7	ASSPGGGSYEQY
TRBV5-1	TRBJ2-3	ASSFPSGEVSDTQY
TRBV19	TRBJ1-1	ASSWTGPQNTEAF
TRBV11-2	TRBJ2-7	ASSHSTGPYEQY
TRBV10-3	TRBJ2-7	AISELGGEDEQY
TRBV27	TRBJ2-1	ASSPQGLGVFNEQF
TRBV21-1	TRBJ2-7	ASSKGRGLYEQY
TRBV7-9	TRBJ2-5	ASSLARAGTQY
TRBV4-1	TRBJ2-5	ASSQDHRGQY
TRBV7-2	TRBJ2-1	ASSRTSGRHNEQF
TRBV6-5	TRBJ1-1	ASSTTGVGTEAF
TRBV13	TRBJ1-1	ASSLLLNTEAF
TRBV4-3	TRBJ2-2	ASSQDFYRGNTGELF
TRBV7-7	TRBJ2-7	ASSLGAGGPYEQY
TRBV4-3	TRBJ1-1	ASSNWGENTEAF
TRBV16	TRBJ1-2	ASSLGQQGYT
TRBV19	TRBJ2-1	ASHGTSGQTYNEQF
TRBV27	TRBJ2-1	ASSSQGNEQF
TRBV29-1	TRBJ2-2	SVPSLTGELF
TRBV25-1	TRBJ2-1	ATRGHSNEQF
TRBV7-2	TRBJ2-3	ASSFGGGVDTQY
TRBV7-2	TRBJ2-1	ASSLTSGKYNEQF
TRBV4-1	TRBJ1-2	ASRSSIIVDYGYT
TRBV28	TRBJ2-5	ASSFSGRSQETQY
TRBV27	TRBJ2-5	ATSKAGESRETQY
TRBV27	TRBJ2-7	ASSPGTGGYEQY
TRBV7-6	TRBJ1-1	ASSLYGTTNTEAF
TRBV28	TRBJ1-5	ASSLQSNQPQH
TRBV5-6	TRBJ2-1	ASSDSHNEQF
TRBV6-6	TRBJ1-6	ASSKWTETLTLH
TRBV4-3	TRBJ1-5	ASSQDPDRQH
TRBV2	TRBJ1-1	ASSEAQGGNTEAF
TRBV25-1	TRBJ1-3	ASSAGPGNTIY
TRBV9	TRBJ1-1	ASSVSGGGNTEAF